Here is one T cell receptor beta chain with its context. This record comes from a study of blood T cells in healthy people across ages. Peripheral blood was drawn, roughly 10 milliliters per donor. Combining a sample-barcoded 5' primer with a J-beta primer mix, a second PCR ran for roughly 6 to 12 cycles. TCRdb reprocessed the 5' RACE reads with MiXCR, giving one entry per CDR3 protein. The table has under 2 million distinct CDR3 sequences, 30% to 40% seen once; the top ten hold around 11%. The germline V gene has CDR1 PRHDT and CDR2 FYEKMQ (reference sequence). The length of the CDR3 is 15 residues. J gave up 4 bases and V 5 bases, and 9 bases lay outside the gene matches.

The sample taken for sequencing was blood. This receptor was identified in a young woman in good health. This sequence joins TRBV13 and TRBJ2-7; 9 bases fit TRBD2. The DNA of the CDR3 is TGTGCCAGCAGCCCCAACCGCGGGGGGGATTACGAGCAGTACTTC. Protein: CASSPNRGGDYEQYF.